This T cell receptor (beta chain) was captured by sequencing in a study of human CD8 memory T cell subsets. To note about this clonotype: Its antigen is unidentified.

Points from the study as a whole: Precursor exhausted T cells appeared less diverse than stem-like memory T cells according to Chao1 estimates. Sequencing was confined to T cell receptor beta chains in the study. Stem-like memory and precursor exhausted T cell repertoires showed minimal mutual overlap.

Germline V gene sequence: CDR1 DFQATT, CDR2 SNEGSKA (reference sequence). There are 15 residues in the CDR3. Each subset gave duplicate vials of some 150,000 sorted CD8+ T cells for RNA. UMI-labeled 5' RACE was the method by which TCR beta libraries were made. TCRdb reanalyzed the 5' RACE reads, giving one entry per CDR3 protein sequence and no DNA. This table holds around 9,800 distinct CDR3 sequences. The sequencing input was CD8+ T cells from PBMCs. This TCR was recovered from a human donor in good health. The chain combines TRBV20-1 with TRBJ2-3; with no DNA, the TCRdb D assignment of TRBD1 cannot be verified. CDR3 amino acids: CSARDGRGRTDTQYF.